This TCR beta chain was sequenced during a study of T cells after posttransplantation cyclophosphamide. TCRdb keeps only in-frame clones here, not all; method: immunoSEQ multiplex PCR. The sample includes some 19,000 clones, roughly nine tenths of them seen just once. As for this clone: What it binds is unknown.

The V end lost 0 bases, the J end lost 2 bases, and 11 bases lay between the germline ends. The CDR3 runs to 16 residues. CDR1 is LNHDA, CDR2 SQIVND, per germline (reference sequence). Study findings and constraints: Donor CD8+ memory clones often dominated recipient blood repertoires at later times. After PTCy, TRB diversity resembled that of CNI/methotrexate controls. Blood and skin or GI T cell repertoires showed limited TRB overlap.

Control samples came 1 year after myeloablative marrow transplants with methotrexate plus calcineurin inhibitor. V and J are TRBV19 and TRBJ2-1, with D perhaps TRBD2 (5 bases). The TCR originated in a female patient between 30 and 40 years old who received an allogeneic stem cell transplant from an unrelated donor, was CMV-positive, and had acute and chronic GVHD. The graft donor may account for some of the T cells. Source: PBMCs, taken just over 350 days after allogeneic stem cell transplant with calcineurin inhibitor and methotrexate. CDR3 DNA sequence: TGTGCCAGTAGTATAGATGGCCTAGCACCCTACAATGAGCAGTTCTTC. Amino acid sequence: CASSIDGLAPYNEQFF.